This T cell receptor beta chain was recovered during a study of STAT5B mutations in CD4+ large granular lymphocyte leukemia. Across the study: The CDR3 'QG' motif was associated with a particular HLA allele among healthy donors. Study-wide results and limits: The CD4+ versus CD8+ T-LGLL clonality difference may reflect limited sample size. Top patient clones used TRBV06 genes more often: 8/27 versus 2/35 in controls.

Healthy controls were blood donor buffy coats. Clones were sequenced by immunoSEQ multiplex PCR, and TCRdb holds only the in-frame ones, with some missing. The sample records 40,000 to 55,000 clones, around 82% being singletons. Of note for this clone: The antigen is unknown.

The J segment lost 0 bases and the V segment lost 3 bases, leaving 4 bases of the junction unmatched. CDR1 and CDR2 (germline): MGHDK, SYGVNS. There are 15 residues in the CDR3. Sequenced material: CD4+ T cells from blood buffy coats. This TCR was sampled from a human donor in good health. The rearrangement joins TRBV25-1 to TRBJ2-7; 8 positions agree with TRBD1. CDR3 protein: CASSEWGTGSYEQYF. The CDR3 region has the DNA TGTGCCAGCAGTGAGTGGGGGACAGGCTCCTACGAGCAGTACTTC.